This T cell receptor beta chain was documented in a study of T cell repertoires in cytomegalovirus infection. To note about this clonotype: Its specificity is not known. A read error may account for a junction end that differs from germline.

The CDR3 runs 14 residues. TCRdb reanalysed the reads using MiXCR and keeps one entry per CDR3 protein. Of roughly 920,000 distinct CDR3 sequences listed, roughly a third were seen once; the top ten hold 10% to 15%. Source: cultured CD8+ T cells from PBMCs, taken from culture after CMV antigen stimulation. This clonotype originated in a human donor in good health (CMV status not recorded). Some clones in this sample may be carry-over from other donors' samples. V and J are TRBV12-3 or TRBV12-4 and TRBJ2-5; TRBD1 is a possible D gene (5 bases). This CDR3 is CASSSTVIQEIQYF. CDR3 sequence (DNA): TGTGCCAGCAGTTCGACAGTGATACAAGAGATCCAGTACTTC.